This passage covers 26 T cell receptor beta chains from one sample sequenced in a study of blood T cell repertoires in COVID-19. Only in-frame clones appear in the TCRdb table, and some are missing; sequencing was by immunoSEQ multiplex PCR. The sample carries about 160,000 clones, roughly 88% recorded once. Sequencing was performed on peripheral blood. Receptor source: a man aged 55-75 years who had recovered from COVID-19.

This clone was picked up one time. The V gene is TRBV2, the J gene TRBJ1-1; no clear D gene. The CDR3 runs to 13 residues. CDR1 and CDR2 (germline): SNHLY, FYNNEI. V was trimmed by 6 bases and J by 4 bases, leaving 12 bases between them. CDR3 nucleotide sequence: TGTGCCAGCAGAGCCGAGTCCGTCACTGAAGCTTTCTTT. Translation gives CASRAESVTEAFF.

This chain links TRBV11-2 with TRBJ1-5; D gene ambiguous. Per the germline V gene, CDR1 is SGHAT and CDR2 is FQNNGV. V gave up 3 bases and J gave up 4 bases, with 7 bases separating them. CDR3 length equals 13 residues. The CDR3 DNA reads TGTGCCAGCAGCTTTACGGAGAATCAGCCCCAGCATTTT. Amino acid sequence: CASSFTENQPQHF. The full variable domain, its missing parts supplied by reference TRBV11-2 and TRBJ1-5, is EAGVAQSPRYKIIEKRQSVAFWCNPISGHATLYWYQQILGQGPKLLIQFQNNGVVDDSQLPKDRFSAERLKGVDSTLKIQPAKLEDSAVYLCASSFTENQPQHFGDGTRLSIL.

The rearrangement uses TRBV5-1 and TRBJ1-3, with 10 bases aligning to TRBD1. With 2 bases clipped from V and 4 bases from J, the junction kept 6 bases outside the gene matches. This CDR3 comprises 16 residues. The germline V gene encodes CDR1 SGHRS and CDR2 YFSETQ. The CDR3 nucleotides read TGCGCCAGCAGCTTCTTTGGGACAGGGGTCGGAAACACCATATATTTT. Protein sequence: CASSFFGTGVGNTIYF. The full variable domain, rest sourced from reference TRBV5-1 and TRBJ1-3, is KAGVTQTPRYLIKTRGQQVTLSCSPISGHRSVSWYQQTPGQGLQFLFEYFSETQRNKGNFPGRFSGRQFSNSRSEMNVSTLELGDSALYLCASSFFGTGVGNTIYFGEGSWLTVV.

This chain links TRBV3-1 (or the pseudogene TRBV3-2) with TRBJ2-5, with 7 nucleotides matching TRBD2. The CDR3 runs 13 residues. CDR1 is LGHDT and CDR2 is YNNKEL in the germline V gene (reference sequence). The ends lost 5 bases at V and 9 bases at J; junction bases unmatched: 9. The CDR3 nucleotides are TGTGCCAGCAGCAAACAGCGGGATGGGGCCCAGTACTTC. It is translated as CASSKQRDGAQYF.

The chain recombines TRBV7-2 with TRBJ1-2, with 8 nucleotides matching TRBD1. V was pared by 1 base and J by 4 bases, with 8 bases of the junction left unmatched. There are 16 residues in the CDR3. The germline V gene encodes CDR1 SGHTA and CDR2 FQGNSA. The CDR3 region is CASSLGAGRGLYGYTF. For the CDR3, the DNA is TGTGCCAGCAGCTTAGGGGCGGGCAGGGGGCTCTATGGCTACACCTTC.

The rearrangement links TRBV5-1 to TRBJ1-2; D not resolved. Trimming cost V 7 bases and J 3 bases, with 19 bases left between them. The CDR3 is 15 residues long. Germline V gene lookup returns CDR1 SGHRS and CDR2 YFSETQ. The CDR3 spells CASSSGGDEDYGYTF. The DNA for the CDR3 is TGCGCCAGCTCCTCAGGAGGCGATGAGGACTATGGCTACACCTTC.

Written as DNA, the CDR3 is TGTGCCAGCAGCGTCTCAGGGGCGGGTTTCACTGAAGCTTTCTTT. This gives the protein CASSVSGAGFTEAFF. The chain is built from TRBV11-3 and TRBJ1-1, with a weak D call TRBD1 (6 bases). V was shortened by 5 bases and J by 4 bases, with 17 bases between the two germline ends. CDR1 is SGHNT, CDR2 YENEEA, per germline. This CDR3 is built from 15 residues.

The J gene is TRBJ2-1, the V gene TRBV7-3, with 9 bases matching TRBD1. The CDR3 extends over 18 amino acids. Germline trimming cut 5 bases from V and 2 bases from J; bases unmatched to any gene: 13. CDR1 and CDR2 (germline): SGHTA, FQGTGA. The CDR3 region has the DNA TGTGCCAGCAGCCCGACCGGGACAGGGCATTTTGCCTACAATGAGCAGTTCTTC. It encodes CASSPTGTGHFAYNEQFF.

This clone was counted a single time. The V call is TRBV23-1, the J call TRBJ2-7, with D perhaps matching TRBD1 (6 bases). TRBV23-1 belongs to the ORF category, with a function that is uncertain. V lost 3 bases and J lost 2, with 14 bases in between. There are 15 residues in the CDR3. This CDR3 is CASSQEGTLAYEQYF. DNA for the CDR3: TGCGCCAGCAGTCAGGAAGGGACACTTGCCTACGAGCAGTACTTC.

Comments on this clone: In the same sample, other DNA sequences code for this CDR3. The chain employs TRBV9 and TRBJ2-5, with a tentative D call TRBD2 (5 bases). CDR1 and CDR2 from the germline V gene are SGDLS and YYNGEE. Trimming shortened V by 0 bases and J by 5 bases, and 11 bases separated the two germline ends. This CDR3 spans 14 amino acids. CDR3 protein: CASSVAGVEETQYF. CDR3 DNA sequence: TGTGCCAGCAGCGTAGCCGGGGTAGAGGAGACCCAGTACTTC. Variable domain in full (rest from reference TRBV9 and TRBJ2-5): DSGVTQTPKHLITATGQRVTLRCSPRSGDLSVYWYQQSLDQGLQFLIQYYNGEERAKGNILERFSAQQFPDLHSELNLSSLELGDSALYFCASSVAGVEETQYFGPGTRLLVL.

This CDR3 reads CASSLSGGSNTGELFF. CDR3 nucleotides: TGTGCCAGCAGCCTGTCGGGGGGCTCGAACACCGGGGAGCTGTTTTTT. The chain links TRBV7-2 to TRBJ2-2, with D perhaps matching TRBD2 (7 bases). Trimming removed 5 bases at V and 0 bases at J, with 13 bases between. Per the germline V gene, CDR1 is SGHTA and CDR2 is FQGNSA. This CDR3 has 16 amino acids.

The chain has TRBV5-5 and TRBJ2-3, with a weak D call TRBD2 (6 bases). V lost 2 bases to trimming and J lost 6 bases, with 16 bases between them. Germline V gene lookup returns CDR1 SGHKS and CDR2 YYEKEE (reference sequence). This CDR3 is 15 amino acids long. The CDR3 loop is CASSFSGARGDTQYF. DNA of the CDR3: TGTGCCAGCAGCTTCTCGGGAGCCCGCGGGGATACGCAGTATTTT.

The chain combines TRBV9 with TRBJ1-3, with 11 bases lining up with TRBD1. The CDR3 contains 16 residues. CDR1 is SGDLS, CDR2 YYNGEE, per germline. The V gene end was trimmed by 3 bases and the J gene end by 3 bases; junction bases not matched to a gene: 5. DNA of the CDR3: TGTGCCAGCAGCGGAAGGACAGGGGGCCTTGGAAACACCATATATTTT. Protein sequence: CASSGRTGGLGNTIYF.

This clone has just one count. The chain joins TRBV5-1 to TRBJ1-4; 10 bases are shared with TRBD1. The germline gives CDR1 SGHRS, CDR2 YFSETQ. Trimming removed 0 bases from V and 6 bases from J; junction bases left unmatched: 5. CDR3 length: 16 amino acids. The CDR3 nucleotides are TGCGCCAGCAGCTTGGCCGTGGGGACAGGGGATGAAAAACTGTTTTTT. It yields the protein CASSLAVGTGDEKLFF.

V is TRBV5-6 and J is TRBJ1-6; 7 nucleotides agree with TRBD1. This CDR3 contains 13 residues. V gave up 0 bases and J gave up 17 bases; unmatched junction bases: 8. Germline CDR1 SGHDT, CDR2 YYEEEE. CDR3 residues: CASSLDLTGTVHF. The CDR3 DNA is TGTGCCAGCAGCTTGGACCTAACCGGGACAGTCCACTTT.

This clone was seen a single time. The gene calls are TRBV14 and TRBJ2-6; D not resolved. The germline V gene encodes CDR1 SGHDN and CDR2 FVKESK. The germline V and J ends were trimmed by 3 bases and 0 bases, with 3 bases remaining between them. CDR3 length: 14 amino acids. CDR3: CASSHLSGANVLTF. As DNA, the CDR3 is TGTGCCAGCAGCCACCTCTCTGGGGCCAACGTCCTGACTTTC. The entire variable domain, with the rest obtained from reference TRBV14 and TRBJ2-6, is as follows: EAGVTQFPSHSVIEKGQTVTLRCDPISGHDNLYWYRRVMGKEIKFLLHFVKESKQDESGMPNNRFLAERTGGTYSTLKVQPAELEDSGVYFCASSHLSGANVLTFGAGSRLTVL.

This chain joins TRBV9 and TRBJ1-6; D perhaps matches TRBD1 (6 bases). The CDR3 covers 14 residues. V was trimmed by 0 bases and J by 8 bases, leaving 9 bases between them. CDR1 SGDLS and CDR2 YYNGEE come from the germline V gene. The CDR3 protein is CASSVEGQYSPLHF. In DNA form, the CDR3 reads TGTGCCAGCAGCGTAGAAGGACAGTATTCACCCCTCCACTTT.

The gene calls are TRBV3-1 (or the pseudogene TRBV3-2) and TRBJ1-2, with TRBD1 as a possible D gene (6 bases). Trimming left V 3 bases short and J 8 bases short, with 16 bases between. The CDR3 sequence is 14 residues long. CDR1 and CDR2 from the germline V gene are LGHDT and YNNKEL (reference sequence). CDR3 sequence reads: CASSQGAVAVGYTF. CDR3 DNA sequence: TGTGCCAGCAGCCAGGGGGCGGTAGCTGTGGGCTACACCTTC.

This chain joins TRBV30 and TRBJ2-5; the match to TRBD1 covers 7 bases. The trim removed 0 bases at V and 2 bases at J, leaving 12 bases unmatched. The CDR3 is 17 amino acids. Germline CDR1 reads GTSNPN; CDR2 reads SVGIG (reference sequence). The chain's CDR3 is CAWSVGVSLTGQETQYF. CDR3 nucleotide sequence: TGTGCCTGGAGTGTAGGAGTATCACTGACAGGGCAAGAGACCCAGTACTTC.

This clone was observed once. The gene calls are TRBV3-1 (or the pseudogene TRBV3-2) and TRBJ2-7, with no clear D. V was clipped by 3 bases and J by 4 bases, with 13 bases between them. CDR3 length: 14 amino acids. In germline, CDR1 is LGHDT, CDR2 YNNKEL (reference sequence). As DNA, the CDR3 is TGTGCCAGCAGCCAGAGAGTAGCTCCTTACGAGCAGTACTTC. This sequence encodes CASSQRVAPYEQYF.

With respect to this clone: Within the sample, other DNA sequences also encode this same CDR3. The chain uses TRBV9 and TRBJ2-3; D gene unclear. Germline assignment: CDR1 SGDLS and CDR2 YYNGEE. Between the trimmed V and J ends, which lost 0 bases and 3 bases, there was a span of 8 bases. CDR3 length: 14 amino acids. The CDR3 is CASSVAGATDTQYF. In DNA form, the CDR3 reads TGTGCCAGCAGCGTAGCGGGTGCAACAGATACGCAGTATTTT. The whole variable domain, filled in from reference TRBV9 and TRBJ2-3, reads DSGVTQTPKHLITATGQRVTLRCSPRSGDLSVYWYQQSLDQGLQFLIQYYNGEERAKGNILERFSAQQFPDLHSELNLSSLELGDSALYFCASSVAGATDTQYFGPGTRLTVL.

The gene calls are TRBV11-2 and TRBJ2-5, with unresolved D. CDR3 length equals 14 residues. The V and J ends lost 3 bases and 5 bases respectively, with 13 bases between them. Germline V CDR1 and CDR2: SGHAT, FQNNGV. DNA for the CDR3: TGTGCCAGCAGCTTCTCCCCCGTAAGCGAGACCCAGTACTTC. It is translated as CASSFSPVSETQYF.

The chain carries TRBV5-4 and TRBJ2-5; maybe TRBD2 (6 bases). Germline V gene data show CDR1 as SGHNT and CDR2 as YYREEE (reference sequence). V lost 0 bases, J lost 2 bases, and 11 bases lay in between. CDR3 length: 15 residues. The CDR3 loop is CASSLDPSAQETQYF. As DNA, the CDR3 is TGTGCCAGCAGCTTGGACCCTAGCGCGCAAGAGACCCAGTACTTC. The whole variable domain, remainder taken from reference TRBV5-4 and TRBJ2-5, is ETGVTQSPTHLIKTRGQQVTLRCSSQSGHNTVSWYQQALGQGPQFIFQYYREEENGRGNFPPRFSGLQFPNYSSELNVNALELDDSALYLCASSLDPSAQETQYFGPGTRLLVL.

The genes are TRBV5-1 and TRBJ1-1; maybe TRBD1 (6 bases). Per the germline V gene, CDR1 is SGHRS and CDR2 is YFSETQ. The V end lost 0 bases, the J end lost 7 bases, and 13 bases lay between the germline ends. The CDR3 covers 14 residues. The DNA for the CDR3 is TGCGCCAGCAGCTTGGCGCCCAGGGGAAGTGAAGCTTTCTTT. Encoded protein: CASSLAPRGSEAFF. Full variable domain (outside the CDR3, taken from reference TRBV5-1 and TRBJ1-1): KAGVTQTPRYLIKTRGQQVTLSCSPISGHRSVSWYQQTPGQGLQFLFEYFSETQRNKGNFPGRFSGRQFSNSRSEMNVSTLELGDSALYLCASSLAPRGSEAFFGQGTRLTVV.

In its sample, this clone was seen once. This chain uses TRBV5-1 with TRBJ2-4, with TRBD1 matching over 7 bases. V lost 4 bases, J lost 0 bases, and 7 bases stayed unmatched. Germline V gives CDR1 SGHRS, CDR2 YFSETQ. The length of the CDR3 is 16 residues. DNA of the CDR3: TGCGCCAGCAGCCTCGACAGGGCCCTAGCCAAAAACATTCAGTACTTC. Its protein product is CASSLDRALAKNIQYF.

This clone has just one count. This sequence joins TRBV7-2 and TRBJ1-3; unclear D gene. The germline V gene encodes CDR1 SGHTA and CDR2 FQGNSA. The V end lost 5 bases, the J end lost 3 bases, and 14 bases lay between the germline ends. This CDR3 is built from 15 residues. As DNA, the CDR3 is TGTGCCAGCAGCCGCGGGGATAGGGATGGAAACACCATATATTTT. Protein: CASSRGDRDGNTIYF.